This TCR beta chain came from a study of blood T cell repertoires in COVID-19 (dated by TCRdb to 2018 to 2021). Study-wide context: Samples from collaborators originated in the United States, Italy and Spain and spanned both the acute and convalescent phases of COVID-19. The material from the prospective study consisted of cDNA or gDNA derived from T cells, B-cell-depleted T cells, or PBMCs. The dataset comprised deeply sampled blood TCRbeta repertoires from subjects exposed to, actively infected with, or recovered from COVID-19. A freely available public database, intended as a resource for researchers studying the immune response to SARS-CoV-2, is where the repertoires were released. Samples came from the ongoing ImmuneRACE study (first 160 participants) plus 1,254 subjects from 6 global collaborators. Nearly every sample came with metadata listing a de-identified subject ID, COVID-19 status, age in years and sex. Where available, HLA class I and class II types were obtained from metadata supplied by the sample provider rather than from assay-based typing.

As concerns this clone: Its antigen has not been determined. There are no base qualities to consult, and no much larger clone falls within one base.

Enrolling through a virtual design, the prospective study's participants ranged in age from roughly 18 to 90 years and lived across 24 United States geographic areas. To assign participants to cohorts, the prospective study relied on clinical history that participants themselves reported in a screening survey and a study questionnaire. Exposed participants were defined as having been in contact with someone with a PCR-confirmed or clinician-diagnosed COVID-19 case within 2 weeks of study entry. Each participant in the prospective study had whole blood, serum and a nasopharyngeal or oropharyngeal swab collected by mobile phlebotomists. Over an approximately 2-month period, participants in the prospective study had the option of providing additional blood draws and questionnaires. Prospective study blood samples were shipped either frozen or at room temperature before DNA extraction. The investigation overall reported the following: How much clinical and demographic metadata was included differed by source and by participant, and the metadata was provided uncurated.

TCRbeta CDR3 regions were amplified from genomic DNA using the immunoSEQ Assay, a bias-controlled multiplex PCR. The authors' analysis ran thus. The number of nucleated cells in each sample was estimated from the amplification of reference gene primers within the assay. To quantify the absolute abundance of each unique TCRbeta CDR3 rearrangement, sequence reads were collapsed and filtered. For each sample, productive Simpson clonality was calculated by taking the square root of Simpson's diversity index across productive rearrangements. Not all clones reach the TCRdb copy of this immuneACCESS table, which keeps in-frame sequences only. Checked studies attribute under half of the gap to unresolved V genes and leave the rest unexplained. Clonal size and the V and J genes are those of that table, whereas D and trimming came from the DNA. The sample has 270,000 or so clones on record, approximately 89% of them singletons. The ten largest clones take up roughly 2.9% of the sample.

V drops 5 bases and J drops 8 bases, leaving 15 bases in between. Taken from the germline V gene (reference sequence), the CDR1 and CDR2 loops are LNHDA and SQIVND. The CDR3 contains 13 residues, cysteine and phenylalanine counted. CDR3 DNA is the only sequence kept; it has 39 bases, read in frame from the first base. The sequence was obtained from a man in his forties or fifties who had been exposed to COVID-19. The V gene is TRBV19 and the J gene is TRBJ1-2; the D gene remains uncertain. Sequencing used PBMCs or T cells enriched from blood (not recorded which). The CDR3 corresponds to CASSLGRSGGYTF. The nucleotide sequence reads TGTGCCAGTAGTCTAGGTAGATCGGGGGGCTACACCTTC.